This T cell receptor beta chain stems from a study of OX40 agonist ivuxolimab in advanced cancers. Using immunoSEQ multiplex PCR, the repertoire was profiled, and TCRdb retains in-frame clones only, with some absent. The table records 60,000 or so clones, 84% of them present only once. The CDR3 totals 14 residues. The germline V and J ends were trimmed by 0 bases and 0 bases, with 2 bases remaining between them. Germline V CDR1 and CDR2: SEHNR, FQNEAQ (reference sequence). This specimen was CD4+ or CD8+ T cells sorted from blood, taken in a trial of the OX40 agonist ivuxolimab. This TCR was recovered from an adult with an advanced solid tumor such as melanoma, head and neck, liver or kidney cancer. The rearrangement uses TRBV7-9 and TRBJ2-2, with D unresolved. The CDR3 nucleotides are TGTGCCAGCAGCTTAGCAGCGAACACCGGGGAGCTGTTTTTT. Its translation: CASSLAANTGELFF. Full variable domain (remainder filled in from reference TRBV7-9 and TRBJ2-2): DTGVSQNPRHKITKRGQNVTFRCDPISEHNRLYWYRQTLGQGPEFLTYFQNEAQLEKSRLLSDRFSAERPKGSFSTLEIQRTEQGDSAMYLCASSLAANTGELFFGEGSRLTVL.